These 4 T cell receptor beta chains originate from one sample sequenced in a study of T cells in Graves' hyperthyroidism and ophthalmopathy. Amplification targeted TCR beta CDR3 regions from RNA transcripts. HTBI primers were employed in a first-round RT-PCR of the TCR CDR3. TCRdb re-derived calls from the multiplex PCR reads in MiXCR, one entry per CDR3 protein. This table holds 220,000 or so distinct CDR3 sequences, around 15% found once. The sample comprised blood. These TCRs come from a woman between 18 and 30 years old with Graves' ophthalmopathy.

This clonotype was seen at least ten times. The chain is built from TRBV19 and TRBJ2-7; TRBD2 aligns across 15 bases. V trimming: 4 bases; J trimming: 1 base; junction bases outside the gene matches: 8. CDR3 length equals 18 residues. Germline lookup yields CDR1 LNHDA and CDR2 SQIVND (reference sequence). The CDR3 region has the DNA TGTGCCAGTAGTAAGGGACTAGCGGGAGGCCAACTATCCTACGAGCAGTACTTC. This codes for CASSKGLAGGQLSYEQYF. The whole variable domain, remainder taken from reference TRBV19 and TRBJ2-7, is DGGITQSPKYLFRKEGQNVTLSCEQNLNHDAMYWYRQDPGQGLRLIYYSQIVNDFQKGDIAEGYSVSREKKESFPLTVTSAQKNPTAFYLCASSKGLAGGQLSYEQYFGPGTRLTVT.

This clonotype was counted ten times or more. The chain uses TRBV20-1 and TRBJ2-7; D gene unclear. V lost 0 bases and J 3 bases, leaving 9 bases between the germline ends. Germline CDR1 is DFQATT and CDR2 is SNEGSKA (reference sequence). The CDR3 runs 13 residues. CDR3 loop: CSARDRRYYEQYF. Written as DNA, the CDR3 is TGCAGTGCTAGAGACAGGCGGTACTACGAGCAGTACTTC.

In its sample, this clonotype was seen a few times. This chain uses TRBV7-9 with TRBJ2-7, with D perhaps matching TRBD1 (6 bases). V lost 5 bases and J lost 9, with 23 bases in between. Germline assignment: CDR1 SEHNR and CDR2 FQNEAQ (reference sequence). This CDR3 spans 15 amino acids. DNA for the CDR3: TGTGCCAGCAGCACTACCCCGGACAGTGGTTATGGGCAGTACTTC. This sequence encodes CASSTTPDSGYGQYF.

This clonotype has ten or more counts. In nucleotides, the CDR3 is TGTGCCAGCAGTTTATCCCCCCGACACGAGCAGTACTTC. It translates to CASSLSPRHEQYF. The chain has TRBV28 and TRBJ2-7, with D unclear. The CDR3 consists of 13 residues. Germline loops: CDR1 MDHEN, CDR2 SYDVKM. Deletions cut 1 base from V and 5 bases from J, with 9 bases between.